The rows below give T cell receptor beta chains drawn from one sample of a study of blood T cell repertoires in COVID-19. The data were produced by immunoSEQ multiplex PCR, yet TCRdb's version contains in-frame clones alone and is incomplete. This repertoire shows just over 300,000 clones, 87% found once; its top ten account for around 9.3%. Sample: PBMCs or T cells enriched from blood (not recorded which). The receptors derive from a woman aged 18-29 years who had recovered from COVID-19. Each CDR3 is given with its conserved first and last residue. The order of the fields is V gene, J gene, clone size, D gene, CDR3 DNA, CDR3 protein. A D gene is named only where the DNA matches it firmly. Some rows mark clone size as missing; the rest say once, few, many or name a class of expanded clone.

TRBV7-8,TRBJ1-1,NA,NA,TGTGCCAGCAGCTTGAGATTCGGCAGGGCCACTGAAGCTTTCTTT,CASSLRFGRATEAFF
TRBV19,TRBJ2-2,NA,TRBD1,TGTGCCAGTAGACAGGGACAGGTGAACACCGGGGAGCTGTTTTTT,CASRQGQVNTGELFF
TRBV5-4,TRBJ2-5,NA,TRBD2,TGTGCCAGCAGTGGAGCGGGAGGGAGGGAGACCCAGTACTTC,CASSGAGGRETQYF
TRBV7-2,TRBJ2-5,NA,NA,TGTGCCAGCAGCTTAGGGGACTCCCCGTCGCAGTACTTC,CASSLGDSPSQYF
TRBV28,TRBJ1-1,NA,NA,TGTGCCAGCAGTTGGGGGCACGTCACTGAAGCTTTCTTT,CASSWGHVTEAFF
TRBV7-2,TRBJ2-1,NA,TRBD2,TGTGCCAGCAGCCACTCGCTAGCGGGAGTTCGCAATGAGCAGTTCTTC,CASSHSLAGVRNEQFF
TRBV7-2,TRBJ1-2,NA,NA,TGTGCCAGCAGCCCCTCCGGGGGGATAGCTAACTATGGCTACACCTTC,CASSPSGGIANYGYTF
TRBV2,TRBJ1-3,NA,NA,TGTGCCAGCAGTGTCGGGGATGTACGGAGTAGCGGAAACACCATATATTTT,CASSVGDVRSSGNTIYF
TRBV7-3,TRBJ2-6,NA,TRBD1,TGTGCCAGCAGCCCAAAGGGACAGGGGGCAGGGGCCAACGTCCTGACTTTC,CASSPKGQGAGANVLTF
TRBV13,TRBJ1-6,once,NA,TGTGCCAGCAGCCCCAGAAATAATTCACCCCTCCACTTT,CASSPRNNSPLHF
TRBV7-6,TRBJ1-2,NA,NA,TGTGCCAGCAGCCCTAAGGGGCTAAGGGGTGGCTACACCTTC,CASSPKGLRGGYTF
TRBV24-1,TRBJ2-1,few,TRBD1,TGTGCCACCAGTGACCGACAGGGTATCTCCTACAATGAGCAGTTCTTC,CATSDRQGISYNEQFF
TRBV3-1/TRBV3-2,TRBJ2-3,NA,NA,TGTGCCAGCAGCCAAGACGGGAGAACAGATACGCAGTATTTT,CASSQDGRTDTQYF
TRBV9,TRBJ2-1,NA,TRBD2,TGTGCCAGCAGCGCGACTAGCGGGGTGTACAATGAGCAGTTCTTC,CASSATSGVYNEQFF
TRBV29-1,TRBJ2-1,once,TRBD2,TGCAGCGCCCGCCAGACTAGCGGGGGGGCCAGCTACAATGAGCAGTTCTTC,CSARQTSGGASYNEQFF
TRBV27,TRBJ2-7,NA,NA,TGTGCCAGCAGTCCGTTTACTCCTCTCACGGGAACCTACGAGCAGTACTTC,CASSPFTPLTGTYEQYF
TRBV11-2,TRBJ2-5,NA,NA,TGTGCCAGCAGCATCTCGAGGGTCGGAGAGACCCAGTACTTC,CASSISRVGETQYF
TRBV11-3,TRBJ2-7,NA,TRBD1,TGTGCCAGCGCCCGGCAGGGGGCTTACGAGCAGTACTTC,CASARQGAYEQYF
TRBV28,TRBJ1-5,NA,NA,TGTGCCAGCAGTTTTTTGGTAGCAGGGGGCAATCAGCCCCAGCATTTT,CASSFLVAGGNQPQHF
TRBV6-2/TRBV6-3,TRBJ2-7,NA,TRBD1,TGTGCCAGCAGTCGCGACAGGGCCACCTACGAGCAGTACTTC,CASSRDRATYEQYF
TRBV29-1,TRBJ1-4,few,NA,TGCAGCGTTGCACGGGGGTCCACAACTAATGAAAAACTGTTTTTT,CSVARGSTTNEKLFF
TRBV12-3/TRBV12-4,TRBJ2-1,NA,TRBD1,TGTGCCAGCAGTACAAAGACAGGGGGTGAGCAGTTCTTC,CASSTKTGGEQFF
TRBV4-2,TRBJ2-3,NA,NA,TGTGCCAGCAGCCAAGATGGGACTTCTGCTACCCCAGATACGCAGTATTTT,CASSQDGTSATPDTQYF
TRBV7-9,TRBJ2-1,NA,NA,TGTGCCAGCAGCTTAGACAGTTTCTTGTTGGGGCAGTTCTTC,CASSLDSFLLGQFF